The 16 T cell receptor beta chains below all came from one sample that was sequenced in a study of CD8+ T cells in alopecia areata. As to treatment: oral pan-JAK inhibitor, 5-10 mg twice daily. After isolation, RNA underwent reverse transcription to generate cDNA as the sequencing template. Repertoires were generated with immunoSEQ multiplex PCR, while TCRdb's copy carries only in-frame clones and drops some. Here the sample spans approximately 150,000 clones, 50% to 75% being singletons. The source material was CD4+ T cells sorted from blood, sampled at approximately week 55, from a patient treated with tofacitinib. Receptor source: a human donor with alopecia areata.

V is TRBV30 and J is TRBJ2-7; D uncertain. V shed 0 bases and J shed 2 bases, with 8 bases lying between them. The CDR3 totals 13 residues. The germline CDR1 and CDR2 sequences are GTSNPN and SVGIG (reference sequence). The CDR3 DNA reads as TGTGCCTGGAGTGTCTCCCTAACCTACGAGCAGTACTTC. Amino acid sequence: CAWSVSLTYEQYF.

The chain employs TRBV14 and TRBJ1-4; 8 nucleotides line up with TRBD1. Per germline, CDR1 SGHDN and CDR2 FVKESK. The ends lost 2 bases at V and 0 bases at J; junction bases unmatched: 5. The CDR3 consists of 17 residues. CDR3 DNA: TGTGCCAGCAGCCAAAGTTCAGGGGGCCCAACTAATGAAAAACTGTTTTTT. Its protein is CASSQSSGGPTNEKLFF.

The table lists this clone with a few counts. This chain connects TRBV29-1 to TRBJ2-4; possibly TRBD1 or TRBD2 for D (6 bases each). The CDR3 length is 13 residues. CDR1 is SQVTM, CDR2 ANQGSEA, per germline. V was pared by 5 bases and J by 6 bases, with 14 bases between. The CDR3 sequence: CSVLIGGGNIQYF. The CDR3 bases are TGCAGCGTTCTTATAGGAGGGGGAAACATTCAGTACTTC.

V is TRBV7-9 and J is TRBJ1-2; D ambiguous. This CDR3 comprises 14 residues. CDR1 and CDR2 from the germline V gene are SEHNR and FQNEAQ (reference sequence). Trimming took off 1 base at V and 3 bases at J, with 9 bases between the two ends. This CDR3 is CASSLGHKDYGYTF. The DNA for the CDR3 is TGTGCCAGCAGCTTAGGTCACAAGGACTATGGCTACACCTTC.

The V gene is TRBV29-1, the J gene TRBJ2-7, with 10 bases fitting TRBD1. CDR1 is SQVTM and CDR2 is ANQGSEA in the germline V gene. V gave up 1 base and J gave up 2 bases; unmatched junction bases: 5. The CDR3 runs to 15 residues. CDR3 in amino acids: CSVEGTGTGAYEQYF. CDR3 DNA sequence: TGCAGCGTTGAAGGTACCGGGACAGGGGCCTACGAGCAGTACTTC.

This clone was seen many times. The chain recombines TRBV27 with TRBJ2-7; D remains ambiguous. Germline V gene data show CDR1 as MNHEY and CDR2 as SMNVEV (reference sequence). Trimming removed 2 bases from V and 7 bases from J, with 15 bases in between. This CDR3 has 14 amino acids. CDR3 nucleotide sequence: TGTGCCAGCAGTTTAGTAGAGCGAGGTACGGAGCAGTACTTC. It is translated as CASSLVERGTEQYF.

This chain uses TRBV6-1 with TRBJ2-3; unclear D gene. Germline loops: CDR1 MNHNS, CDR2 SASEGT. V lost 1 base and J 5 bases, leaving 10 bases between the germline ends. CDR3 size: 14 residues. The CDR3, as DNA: TGTGCCAGCAGTGAAGGGAGTAGGGTAGATACGCAGTATTTT. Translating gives CASSEGSRVDTQYF.

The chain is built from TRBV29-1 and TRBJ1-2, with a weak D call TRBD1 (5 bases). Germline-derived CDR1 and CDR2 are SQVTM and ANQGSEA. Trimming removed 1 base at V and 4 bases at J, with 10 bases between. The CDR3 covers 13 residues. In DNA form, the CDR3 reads TGCAGCGTTGAAGGATCCGGGGCCTATGGCTACACCTTC. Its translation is CSVEGSGAYGYTF.

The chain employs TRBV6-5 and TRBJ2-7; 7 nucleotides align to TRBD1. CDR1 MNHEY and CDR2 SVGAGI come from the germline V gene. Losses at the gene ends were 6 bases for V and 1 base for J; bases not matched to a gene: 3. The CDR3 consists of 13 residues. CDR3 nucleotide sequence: TGTGCCAGCAGCCGGGACAGATCCTACGAGCAGTACTTC. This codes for CASSRDRSYEQYF.

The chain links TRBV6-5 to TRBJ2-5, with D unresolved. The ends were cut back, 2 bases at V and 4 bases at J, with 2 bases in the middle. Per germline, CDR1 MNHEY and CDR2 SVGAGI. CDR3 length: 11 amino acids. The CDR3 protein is CASSYAETQYF. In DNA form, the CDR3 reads TGTGCCAGCAGTTACGCAGAGACCCAGTACTTC.

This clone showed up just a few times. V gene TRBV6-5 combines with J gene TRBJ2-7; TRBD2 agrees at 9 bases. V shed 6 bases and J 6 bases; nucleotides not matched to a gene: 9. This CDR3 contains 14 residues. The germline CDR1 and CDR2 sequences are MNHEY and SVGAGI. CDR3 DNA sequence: TGTGCCAGCAGCCACCGTAGCGGGGGAGGCGAGCAGTACTTC. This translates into CASSHRSGGGEQYF.

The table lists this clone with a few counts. The CDR3 DNA is TGTGCCAGCAAGGGACAGAACACCGGGGAGCTGTTTTTT. Translation: CASKGQNTGELFF. The rearrangement links TRBV27 to TRBJ2-2, with TRBD1 as a possible D gene (6 bases). The CDR3 is 13 residues long. The V gene lost 7 bases and the J gene lost 1 base, with 7 bases spanning the gap. Germline CDR1 MNHEY, CDR2 SMNVEV (reference sequence).

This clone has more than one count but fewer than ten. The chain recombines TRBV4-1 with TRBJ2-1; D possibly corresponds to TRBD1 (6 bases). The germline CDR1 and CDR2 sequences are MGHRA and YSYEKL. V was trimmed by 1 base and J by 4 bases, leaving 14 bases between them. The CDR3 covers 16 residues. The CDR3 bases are TGCGCCAGCAGCCAAGGTTGGGCGGACAGTTACAATGAGCAGTTCTTC. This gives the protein CASSQGWADSYNEQFF.

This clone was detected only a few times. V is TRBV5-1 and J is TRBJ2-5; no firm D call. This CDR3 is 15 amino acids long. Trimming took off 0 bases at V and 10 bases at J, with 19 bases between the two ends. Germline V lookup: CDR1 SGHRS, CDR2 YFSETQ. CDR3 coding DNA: TGCGCCAGCAGCTTGGCGATGGACGTACATGCCCACCAGTACTTC. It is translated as CASSLAMDVHAHQYF.

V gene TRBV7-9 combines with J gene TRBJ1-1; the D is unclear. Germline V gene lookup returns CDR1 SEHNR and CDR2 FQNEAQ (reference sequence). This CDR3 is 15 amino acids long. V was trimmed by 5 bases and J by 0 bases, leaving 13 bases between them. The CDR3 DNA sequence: TGTGCCAGCAGCGCGGCCGGCGGGCTGAACACTGAAGCTTTCTTT. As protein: CASSAAGGLNTEAFF.

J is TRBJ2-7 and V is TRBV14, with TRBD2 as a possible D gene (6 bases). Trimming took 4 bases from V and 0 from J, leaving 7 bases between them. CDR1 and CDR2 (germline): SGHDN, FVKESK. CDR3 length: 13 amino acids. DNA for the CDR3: TGTGCCAGCAGCCGGACTACCTCCTACGAGCAGTACTTC. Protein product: CASSRTTSYEQYF. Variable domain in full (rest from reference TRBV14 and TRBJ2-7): EAGVTQFPSHSVIEKGQTVTLRCDPISGHDNLYWYRRVMGKEIKFLLHFVKESKQDESGMPNNRFLAERTGGTYSTLKVQPAELEDSGVYFCASSRTTSYEQYFGPGTRLTVT.